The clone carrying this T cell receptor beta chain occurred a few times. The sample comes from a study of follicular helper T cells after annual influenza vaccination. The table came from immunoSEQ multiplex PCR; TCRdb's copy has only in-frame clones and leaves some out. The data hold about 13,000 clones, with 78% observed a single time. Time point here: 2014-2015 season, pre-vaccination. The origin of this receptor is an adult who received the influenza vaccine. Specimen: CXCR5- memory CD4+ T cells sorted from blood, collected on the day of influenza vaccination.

DNA of the CDR3: TGTGCCACTAACCGAGACAGGAACTATGGCTACACCTTC. This encodes CATNRDRNYGYTF. The chain joins TRBV19 to TRBJ1-2, with D perhaps matching TRBD1 (6 bases). The CDR3 loop spans 13 amino acids. V was clipped by 10 bases and J by 2 bases, with 14 bases between them. Germline V gene data show CDR1 as LNHDA and CDR2 as SQIVND (reference sequence).